Below are 20 T cell receptor beta chains sequenced from a single sample in a study. One entry per CDR3 protein results from TCRdb running MiXCR on the RT-PCR reads. The sample lists hundreds of thousands of distinct CDR3 sequences; 12% to 15% were seen once. The sequenced material came from memory CD4+ T cells from blood. Receptors were obtained from a female donor in good health, serving as a healthy control.

This clonotype was detected a few times. This chain connects TRBV11-2 to TRBJ2-1, with a possible D match to TRBD2 (6 bases). The germline gives CDR1 SGHAT, CDR2 FQNNGV. The CDR3 runs to 13 residues. With 5 bases removed from V and 7 bases from J, the gap between germline ends came to 12 bases. This CDR3 reads CASSPGLMNEQFF. CDR3 bases: TGTGCCAGCAGCCCCGGACTAATGAATGAGCAGTTCTTC.

The chain has TRBV11-2 and TRBJ2-7; 9 nucleotides match TRBD1. This CDR3 comprises 15 residues. With 7 bases clipped from V and 5 bases from J, the junction kept 12 bases outside the gene matches. Germline V lookup: CDR1 SGHAT, CDR2 FQNNGV. The CDR3: CASKKTGGRWDEQYF. In DNA form, the CDR3 reads TGTGCCAGCAAAAAGACAGGGGGGCGATGGGACGAGCAGTACTTC.

The table lists this clonotype with many counts. V usage is TRBV20-1 and J usage is TRBJ1-1; 7 bases are shared with TRBD1. The CDR3 length is 14 residues. The V gene's germline CDR1 is DFQATT and CDR2 SNEGSKA (reference sequence). V was clipped by 3 bases and J by 2 bases; unmatched bases: 6. CDR3 region: CSARPRGGNTEAFF. CDR3 bases: TGCAGTGCTAGGCCCAGGGGGGGAAACACTGAAGCTTTCTTT.

The rearrangement uses TRBV25-1 and TRBJ2-7; a weak D match, TRBD1 (5 bases). CDR1 and CDR2 (germline): MGHDK, SYGVNS. V lost 3 bases and J lost 2, with 11 bases in between. This CDR3 comprises 14 residues. This chain's CDR3 is CASSDFRVTYEQYF. The CDR3 bases are TGTGCCAGCAGTGACTTCAGGGTCACCTACGAGCAGTACTTC.

This clonotype appeared many times. The V call is TRBV2, the J call TRBJ2-7; TRBD1 matches at 7 bases. CDR1 is SNHLY and CDR2 is FYNNEI in the germline V gene. The V and J ends lost 4 bases and 4 bases, in that order; junction bases with no gene match: 1. The CDR3 runs 12 residues. CDR3 nucleotide sequence: TGTGCCAGCAGTGGGGACAGTTACGAGCAGTACTTC. It encodes CASSGDSYEQYF.

The rearrangement links TRBV11-2 to TRBJ2-7; D possibly matches TRBD1 or TRBD2 (6 bases each). Trimming took off 2 bases at V and 5 bases at J, with 13 bases between the two ends. The CDR3 extends over 14 amino acids. CDR1 is SGHAT, CDR2 FQNNGV, per germline. In DNA, the CDR3 is TGTGCCAGCAGCTTACCGGGGGCAATTCACGAGCAGTACTTC. It yields the protein CASSLPGAIHEQYF.

The gene calls are TRBV4-2 and TRBJ2-2, with TRBD2 matching over 12 bases. Germline assignment: CDR1 LGHNA and CDR2 YNFKEQ. V lost 0 bases to trimming and J lost 8 bases; unmatched junction nucleotides: 19. The CDR3 runs 21 residues. The CDR3 spells CASSQEIITPGLAGTPGELFF. The CDR3 DNA is TGTGCCAGCAGCCAAGAAATAATTACTCCGGGACTAGCGGGTACTCCGGGGGAGCTGTTTTTT.

This clonotype was recorded a few times. The DNA of the CDR3 is TGTGCCAGCAGCCGGGGAGCCCTCACAGATACGCAGTATTTT. The encoded protein is CASSRGALTDTQYF. The V and J genes are TRBV14 and TRBJ2-3; tentatively, D is TRBD2 (5 bases). The germline V gene has CDR1 SGHDN and CDR2 FVKESK. V dropped 4 bases and J dropped 2 bases, with 10 bases sitting between them. The CDR3 runs 14 residues.

The sample holds many counts of this clonotype. The V and J genes are TRBV6-5 and TRBJ2-3; D may be TRBD1 (6 bases). With 8 bases removed from V and 0 bases from J, the gap between germline ends came to 12 bases. Germline V gene lookup returns CDR1 MNHEY and CDR2 SVGAGI. This CDR3 has 14 amino acids. CDR3 coding DNA: TGTGCCAGCTCCGACAGGTGGAGCACAGATACGCAGTATTTT. Its translation is CASSDRWSTDTQYF.

About this clonotype: This may be a read error, as it is one base from a much larger clone. The chain combines TRBV4-2 with TRBJ2-5, with 8 bases matching TRBD2. The trim removed 7 bases at V and 3 bases at J, leaving 7 bases unmatched. Germline-derived CDR1 and CDR2 are LGHNA and YNFKEQ. The CDR3 length is 14 residues. The DNA for the CDR3 is TGTGCCAGCAAACAGCAACTAGCGGAAGAGACCCAGTACTTC. Its protein is CASKQQLAEETQYF.

J is TRBJ2-7 and V is TRBV5-4, with 10 positions matching TRBD2. Germline trimming cut 0 bases from V and 3 bases from J; bases unmatched to any gene: 6. Germline CDR1 reads SGHNT; CDR2 reads YYREEE (reference sequence). The CDR3 covers 16 residues. The CDR3 reads CASSLARTSGLYEQYF. In DNA form, the CDR3 reads TGTGCCAGCAGCTTGGCCCGGACTAGCGGACTCTACGAGCAGTACTTC.

This clonotype has a handful of counts. The genes are TRBV5-6 and TRBJ2-2; D call uncertain. The V gene lost 5 bases and the J gene lost 4 bases, with 15 bases spanning the gap. The CDR3 contains 15 residues. The germline gives CDR1 SGHDT, CDR2 YYEEEE. The CDR3 nucleotides are TGTGCCAGCAGGGTATCCCCCGCGAGCACCGGGGAGCTGTTTTTT. Its protein product is CASRVSPASTGELFF.

This clonotype was seen repeatedly, ten times or more. The gene calls are TRBV7-2 and TRBJ2-2; D gene ambiguous. This CDR3 spans 14 amino acids. Looked up from germline, CDR1 is SGHTA and CDR2 is FQGNSA. V was cut by 1 base and J by 5 bases, with 8 bases left in between. CDR3 residues: CASSLDPVTGELFF. CDR3 bases: TGTGCCAGCAGCTTAGATCCTGTGACCGGGGAGCTGTTTTTT.

The rearrangement uses TRBV20-1 and TRBJ1-2, with a weak D call TRBD1 (6 bases). The CDR3 has 14 residues. Looked up from germline, CDR1 is DFQATT and CDR2 is SNEGSKA (reference sequence). Between the trimmed V and J ends, which lost 6 bases and 7 bases, there was a span of 21 bases. The CDR3 here is CSAPRRQGMGGYTF. The CDR3 DNA reads as TGCAGTGCGCCGAGGCGCCAGGGGATGGGTGGCTACACCTTC.

The sample holds many counts of this clonotype. The chain has TRBV10-3 and TRBJ1-5; perhaps TRBD1 as D (5 bases). The CDR3 spans 15 residues. From germline, CDR1 is ENHRY and CDR2 SYGVKD. V was pared by 3 bases and J by 3 bases, with 12 bases between. CDR3 DNA: TGTGCCATCAGTGAAGGGACTTACACCAATCAGCCCCAGCATTTT. Amino acids: CAISEGTYTNQPQHF.

This clonotype was counted many times. The rearrangement joins TRBV27 to TRBJ2-1; D is undetermined. The CDR3 has 13 residues. Trimming pared 6 bases from V and 4 bases from J, leaving 10 bases between. CDR1 is MNHEY, CDR2 SMNVEV, per germline (reference sequence). Written as DNA, the CDR3 is TGTGCCAGCAGAGCCAACCCTTACAATGAGCAGTTCTTC. Protein sequence: CASRANPYNEQFF.

This clonotype was observed a few times. The chain has TRBV5-1 and TRBJ2-7; 7 nucleotides align to TRBD1. V lost 4 bases to trimming and J lost 4 bases; unmatched junction nucleotides: 8. The CDR3 covers 14 residues. Germline values: CDR1 SGHRS, CDR2 YFSETQ. CDR3: CASSQTGSGYEQYF. The CDR3, as DNA: TGCGCCAGCAGCCAGACAGGGAGTGGGTACGAGCAGTACTTC.

The rearrangement links TRBV9 to TRBJ2-5, with 14 bases identical to TRBD2. From germline, CDR1 is SGDLS and CDR2 YYNGEE. V lost 4 bases and J lost 7; bases outside the gene matches: 9. CDR3 length equals 16 residues. CDR3 coding DNA: TGTGCCAGCAGCCCGGGACTAGCGGGAGCGGGGGTGACCCAGTACTTC. The encoded protein is CASSPGLAGAGVTQYF. Full variable domain (outside the CDR3, taken from reference TRBV9 and TRBJ2-5): DSGVTQTPKHLITATGQRVTLRCSPRSGDLSVYWYQQSLDQGLQFLIQYYNGEERAKGNILERFSAQQFPDLHSELNLSSLELGDSALYFCASSPGLAGAGVTQYFGPGTRLLVL.

The table lists this clonotype with many counts. V is TRBV29-1 and J is TRBJ2-7; 12 bases agree with TRBD2. CDR1 is SQVTM and CDR2 is ANQGSEA in the germline V gene. The ends lost 7 bases at V and 6 bases at J; junction bases unmatched: 7. The CDR3 is 13 residues long. The CDR3 bases are TGCAGCGCCGCTAGCGGGAGGGCCCTCGAGCAGTACTTC. Residues: CSAASGRALEQYF.

The chain carries TRBV28 and TRBJ2-1; 14 bases agree with TRBD2. The CDR3 has 13 residues. Trimming cost V 3 bases and J 13 bases; bases outside gene matches: 2. Germline lookup yields CDR1 MDHEN and CDR2 SYDVKM. CDR3 region: CASSFGTSGRQFF. CDR3 DNA sequence: TGTGCCAGCAGTTTCGGGACTAGCGGGAGACAGTTCTTC.